The entry that follows covers one T cell receptor beta chain sequence. Its cognate antigen is unknown. The sample is drawn from a study of OX40 agonist ivuxolimab in advanced cancers. Background on the study: While on treatment, patients had intravenous ivuxolimab at 0.01 to 10 mg/kg every 2 weeks. The dose-escalation group included hepatocellular carcinoma, melanoma, renal cell carcinoma and head and neck cancer. Patients were around 83% male with ages roughly 20 to 85, mean around 58.

Germline V CDR1 and CDR2: SGDLS, YYNGEE. The CDR3 has 15 amino acids. V was trimmed by 1 base and J by 2 bases, leaving 7 bases between them. Study-wide results and limits: Average numbers of expanded clones were greater in CD8+ T cells than in CD4+.

Produced via immunoSEQ multiplex PCR; TCRdb's table is partial and in-frame only. The sample lists some 15,000 clones; 80% were seen once. The chain is built from TRBV9 and TRBJ2-6; D ambiguous. The clonotype was recovered from an adult with an advanced solid tumor such as melanoma, head and neck, liver or kidney cancer. Sequenced material: CD4+ or CD8+ T cells sorted from blood, taken in a trial of the OX40 agonist ivuxolimab. The CDR3 DNA is TGTGCCAGCAGCGTAACTGGGACTGGGGCCAACGTCCTGACTTTC. Encoded protein: CASSVTGTGANVLTF.